This T cell receptor beta chain is drawn from a study of blood T cell repertoires in COVID-19. Whole-study context: Sites in the United States, Italy and Spain provided acute and convalescent COVID-19 samples. Nucleic acid was either cDNA or gDNA, and it came from T cells, B-cell-depleted T cells, or PBMCs.

The protocol was immunoSEQ multiplex PCR, while the TCRdb copy is restricted to in-frame clones and leaves out a portion. The sample has more than 200,000 clones; 80% to 85% are singletons. The CDR3 has 14 amino acids. V was pared by 1 base and J by 2 bases, with 8 bases between. Looked up from germline, CDR1 is SGHAT and CDR2 is FQNNGV. This clone was seen only once. The sequenced sample was peripheral blood. The clonotype originates from a man in his 60s with acute or convalescent COVID-19. The chain joins TRBV11-2 to TRBJ2-5; D call uncertain. The CDR3 spells CASSLGAVQETQYF. For the CDR3, the DNA is TGTGCCAGCAGCTTAGGGGCAGTGCAAGAGACCCAGTACTTC.